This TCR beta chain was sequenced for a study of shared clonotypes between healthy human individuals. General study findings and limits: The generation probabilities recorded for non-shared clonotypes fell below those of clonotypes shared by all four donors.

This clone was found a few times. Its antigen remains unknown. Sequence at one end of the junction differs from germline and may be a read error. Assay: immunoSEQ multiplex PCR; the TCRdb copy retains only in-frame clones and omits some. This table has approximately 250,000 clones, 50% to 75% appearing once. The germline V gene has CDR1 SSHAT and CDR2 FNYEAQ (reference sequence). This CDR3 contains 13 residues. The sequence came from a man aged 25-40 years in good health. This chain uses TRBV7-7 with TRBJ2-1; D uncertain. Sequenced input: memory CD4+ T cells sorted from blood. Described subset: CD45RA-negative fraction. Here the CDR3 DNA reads TGTGCTAGCAGCATGTCGATAGACAATGAGCAGTTCTTC. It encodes CASSMSIDNEQFF.